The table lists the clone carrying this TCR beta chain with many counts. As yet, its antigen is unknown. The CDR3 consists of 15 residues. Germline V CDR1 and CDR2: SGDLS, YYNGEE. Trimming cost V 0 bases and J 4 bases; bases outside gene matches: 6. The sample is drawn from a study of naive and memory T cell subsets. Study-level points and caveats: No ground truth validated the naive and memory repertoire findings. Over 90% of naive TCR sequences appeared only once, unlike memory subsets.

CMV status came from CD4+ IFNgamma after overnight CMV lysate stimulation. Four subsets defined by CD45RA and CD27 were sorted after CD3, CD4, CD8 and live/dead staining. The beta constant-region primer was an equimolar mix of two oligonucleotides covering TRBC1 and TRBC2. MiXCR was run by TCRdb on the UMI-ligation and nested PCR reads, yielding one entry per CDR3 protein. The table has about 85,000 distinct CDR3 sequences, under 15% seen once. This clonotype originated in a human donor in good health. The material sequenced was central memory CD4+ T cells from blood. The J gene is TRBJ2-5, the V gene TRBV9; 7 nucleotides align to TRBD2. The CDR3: CASSVGGRGAETQYF. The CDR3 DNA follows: TGTGCCAGCAGCGTAGGCGGGAGAGGTGCAGAGACCCAGTACTTC.